Sequencing of this T cell receptor beta chain was carried out in a study of regulatory T cells in long-lasting Graves disease. Combining iRepertoire HTBI primers with Arm-PCR of CDR3 regions, the authors built TCR beta libraries. MiXCR was run by TCRdb on the multiplex PCR reads, yielding one entry per CDR3 protein. The repertoire holds hundreds of thousands of distinct CDR3 sequences, 21% seen once, with about 13% in the top ten. The V and J ends lost 7 bases and 4 bases respectively, with 20 bases between them. CDR1 and CDR2 from the germline V gene are SGHKS and YYEKEE (reference sequence). This CDR3 is 15 amino acids long. Time point indicated: persistent/refractory GD, antithyroid drugs over 5 years with positive TRAb. RNA from PBMCs was the source of the TCR library.

The chain links TRBV5-5 to TRBJ1-2; D may be TRBD1 (5 bases). This sequence originates from a female donor with Graves disease. Sequencing was performed on peripheral blood mononuclear cells (PBMCs), taken when the disease was refractory, from a patient treated with antithyroid drugs. This chain's CDR3 is CASGLTIGARYGYTF. The CDR3 nucleotides are TGTGCCAGCGGCCTTACCATCGGGGCCCGCTATGGCTACACCTTC.